This note documents a single TCR beta chain sequence. Its antigen is not known. This entry belongs to a study of persistence of HIV-infected CD4 T cells. General study results and limits: CMV- and Gag-responding cells had lower TCRbeta richness than CD3/CD28-responding cells. Degenerate expanded CDR3beta sequences were enriched among CMV- and Gag-responding cells.

Lysates of CMV-infected fibroblasts at 10 ug/mL stimulated these cells. Sorted nonresponding memory CD4+ T cells were CD40L-negative, CD69-negative, CD45RO-high. Undetectable plasma HIV-1 RNA below 50 copies/mL lasted at least 4 years. Sequencing used immunoSEQ version 4 in survey mode. Assay: immunoSEQ multiplex PCR; the TCRdb copy retains only in-frame clones and omits some. The sample includes 30,000 or so clones, roughly four fifths of them seen just once. The CDR3 has 11 amino acids. Looked up from germline, CDR1 is DFQATT and CDR2 is SNEGSKA (reference sequence). V lost 5 bases and J lost 3, with 8 bases in between.

Source: CD4+ T cells sorted from PBMCs after roughly 20-hour stimulation, taken from a patient who received antiretroviral therapy. The sequence was obtained from an adult man with HIV who was CMV-seropositive. The V call is TRBV20-1, the J call TRBJ2-7; D not resolved. CDR3 sequence: CSAPIFYEQYF. The CDR3, as DNA: TGCAGTGCTCCTATATTCTACGAGCAGTACTTC.